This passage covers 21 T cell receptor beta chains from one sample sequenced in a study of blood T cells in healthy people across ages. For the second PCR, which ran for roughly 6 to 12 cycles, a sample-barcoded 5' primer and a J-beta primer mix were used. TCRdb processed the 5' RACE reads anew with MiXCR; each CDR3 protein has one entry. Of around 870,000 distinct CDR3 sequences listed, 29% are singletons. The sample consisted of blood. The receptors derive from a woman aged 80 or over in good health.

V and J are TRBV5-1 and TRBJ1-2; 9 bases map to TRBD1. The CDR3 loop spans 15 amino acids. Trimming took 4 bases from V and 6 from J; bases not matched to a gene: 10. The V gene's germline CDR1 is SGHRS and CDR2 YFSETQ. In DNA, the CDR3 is TGCGCCAGCAGCCGAGACCTGGACAGGGGTGATGGCTACACCTTC. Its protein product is CASSRDLDRGDGYTF.

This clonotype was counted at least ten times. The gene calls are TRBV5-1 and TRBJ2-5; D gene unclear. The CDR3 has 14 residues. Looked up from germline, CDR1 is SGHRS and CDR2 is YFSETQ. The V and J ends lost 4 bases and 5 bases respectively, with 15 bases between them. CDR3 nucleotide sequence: TGCGCCAGCAGCGGACGAACAGAAAGGGAGACCCAGTACTTC. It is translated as CASSGRTERETQYF.

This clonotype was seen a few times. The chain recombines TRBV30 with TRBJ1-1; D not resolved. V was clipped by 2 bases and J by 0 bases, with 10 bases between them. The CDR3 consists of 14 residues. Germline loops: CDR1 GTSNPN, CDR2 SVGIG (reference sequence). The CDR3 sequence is CAWSSRRMNTEAFF. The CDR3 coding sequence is TGTGCCTGGAGTTCCAGGCGCATGAACACTGAAGCTTTCTTT.

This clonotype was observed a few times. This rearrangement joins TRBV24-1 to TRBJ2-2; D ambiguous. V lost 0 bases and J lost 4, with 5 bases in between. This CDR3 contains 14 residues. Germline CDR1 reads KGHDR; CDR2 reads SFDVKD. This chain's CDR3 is CATSDLGATGELFF. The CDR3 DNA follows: TGTGCCACCAGTGATTTGGGCGCCACCGGGGAGCTGTTTTTT.

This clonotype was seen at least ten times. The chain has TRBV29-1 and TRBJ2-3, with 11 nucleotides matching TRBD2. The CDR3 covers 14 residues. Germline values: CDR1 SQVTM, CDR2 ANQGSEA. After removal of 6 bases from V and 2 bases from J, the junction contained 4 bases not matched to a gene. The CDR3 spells CSVLSGGVTDTQYF. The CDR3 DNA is TGCAGCGTCCTTAGCGGGGGGGTCACAGATACGCAGTATTTT.

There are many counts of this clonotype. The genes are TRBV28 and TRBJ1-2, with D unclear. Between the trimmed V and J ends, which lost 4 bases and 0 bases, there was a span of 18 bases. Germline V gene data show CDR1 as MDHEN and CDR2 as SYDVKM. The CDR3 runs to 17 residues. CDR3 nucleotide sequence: TGTGCCAGCAGTTCCGTGGCGGGCCAATCGACTAACTATGGCTACACCTTC. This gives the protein CASSSVAGQSTNYGYTF.

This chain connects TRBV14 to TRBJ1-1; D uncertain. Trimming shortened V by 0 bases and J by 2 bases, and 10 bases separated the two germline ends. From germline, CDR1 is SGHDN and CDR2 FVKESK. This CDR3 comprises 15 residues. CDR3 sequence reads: CASSQDPSSNTEAFF. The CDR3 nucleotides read TGTGCCAGCAGCCAAGACCCGAGCTCCAACACTGAAGCTTTCTTT.

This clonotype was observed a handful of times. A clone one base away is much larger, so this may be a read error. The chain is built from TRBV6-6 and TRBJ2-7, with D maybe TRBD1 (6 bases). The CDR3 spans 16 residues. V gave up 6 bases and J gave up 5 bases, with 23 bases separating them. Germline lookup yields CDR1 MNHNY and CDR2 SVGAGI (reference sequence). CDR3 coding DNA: TGTGCCAGCAGGCCCCATGAAGATCGCAGGGGCAACGAGCAGTACTTC. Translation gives CASRPHEDRRGNEQYF.

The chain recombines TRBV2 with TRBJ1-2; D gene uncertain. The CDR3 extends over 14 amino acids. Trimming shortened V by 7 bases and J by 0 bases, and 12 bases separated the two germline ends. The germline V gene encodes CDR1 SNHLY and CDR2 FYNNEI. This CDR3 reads CASTRTESNYGYTF. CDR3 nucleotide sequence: TGTGCCAGCACCCGGACTGAGTCTAACTATGGCTACACCTTC.

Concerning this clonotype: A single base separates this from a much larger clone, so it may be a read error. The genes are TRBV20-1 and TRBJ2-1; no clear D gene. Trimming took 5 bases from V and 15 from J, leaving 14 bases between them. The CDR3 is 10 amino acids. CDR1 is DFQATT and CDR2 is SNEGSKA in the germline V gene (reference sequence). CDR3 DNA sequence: TGCAGTGCTTTCTGTGAGCAGCCGTTCTTC. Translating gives CSAFCEQPFF.

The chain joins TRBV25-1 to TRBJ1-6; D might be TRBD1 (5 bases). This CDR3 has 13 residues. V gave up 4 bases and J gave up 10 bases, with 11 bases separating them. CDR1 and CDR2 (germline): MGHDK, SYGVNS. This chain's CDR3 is CASSGGTRSPLHF. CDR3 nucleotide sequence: TGTGCCAGCAGTGGGGGGACTCGATCACCCCTCCACTTT.

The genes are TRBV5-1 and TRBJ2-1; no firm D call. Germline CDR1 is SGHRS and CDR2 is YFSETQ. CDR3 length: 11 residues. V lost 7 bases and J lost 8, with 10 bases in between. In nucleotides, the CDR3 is TGCGCCAGCGCCTGGGGTTATGAGCAGTTCTTC. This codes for CASAWGYEQFF.

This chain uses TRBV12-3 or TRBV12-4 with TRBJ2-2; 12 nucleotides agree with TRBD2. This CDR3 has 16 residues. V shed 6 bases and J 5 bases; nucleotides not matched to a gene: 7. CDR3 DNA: TGTGCCAGCAGCCTAACTAGCGGGGGGTCGACCGGGGAGCTGTTTTTT. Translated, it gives CASSLTSGGSTGELFF.

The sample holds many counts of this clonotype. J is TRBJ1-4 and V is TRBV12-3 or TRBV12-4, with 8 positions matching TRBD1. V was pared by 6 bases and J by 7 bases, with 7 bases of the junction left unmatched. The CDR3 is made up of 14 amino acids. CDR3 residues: CASSVDRGGEKLFF. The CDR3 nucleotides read TGTGCCAGCAGCGTCGACAGGGGTGGTGAAAAACTGTTTTTT.

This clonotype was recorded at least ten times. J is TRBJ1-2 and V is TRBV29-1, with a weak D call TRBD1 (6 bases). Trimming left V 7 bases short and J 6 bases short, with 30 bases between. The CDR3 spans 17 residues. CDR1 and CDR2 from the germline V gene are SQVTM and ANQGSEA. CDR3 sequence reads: CSASFAGQGPQGDGYTF. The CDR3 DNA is TGCAGCGCTTCGTTCGCCGGTCAGGGGCCTCAAGGGGATGGCTACACCTTC. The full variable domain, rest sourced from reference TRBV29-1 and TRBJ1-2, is SAVISQKPSRDICQRGTSLTIQCQVDSQVTMMFWYRQQPGQSLTLIATANQGSEATYESGFVIDKFPISRPNLTFSTLTVSNMSPEDSSIYLCSASFAGQGPQGDGYTFGSGTRLTVV.

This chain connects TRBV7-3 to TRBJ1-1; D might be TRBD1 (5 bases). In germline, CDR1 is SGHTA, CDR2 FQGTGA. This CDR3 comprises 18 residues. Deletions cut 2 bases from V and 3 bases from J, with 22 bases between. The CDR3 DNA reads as TGTGCCAGCAGCTTAGGGACTCGGGTCTACTCCCAGGACACTGAAGCTTTCTTT. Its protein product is CASSLGTRVYSQDTEAFF.

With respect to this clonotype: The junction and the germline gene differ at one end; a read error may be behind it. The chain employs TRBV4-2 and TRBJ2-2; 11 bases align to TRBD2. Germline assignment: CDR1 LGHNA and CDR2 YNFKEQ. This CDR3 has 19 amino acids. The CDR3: CTSSQEAGLAGGNTGELFF. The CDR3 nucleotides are TGTACCAGCAGCCAAGAGGCGGGCCTAGCGGGGGGGAACACCGGGGAGCTGTTTTTT.

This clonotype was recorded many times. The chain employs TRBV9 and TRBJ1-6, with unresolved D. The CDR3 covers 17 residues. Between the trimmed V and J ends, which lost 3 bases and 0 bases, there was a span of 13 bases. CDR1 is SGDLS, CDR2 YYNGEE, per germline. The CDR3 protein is CASSGKDTSSYNSPLHF. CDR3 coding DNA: TGTGCCAGCAGCGGGAAAGACACAAGCTCCTATAATTCACCCCTCCACTTT. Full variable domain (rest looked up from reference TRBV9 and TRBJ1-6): DSGVTQTPKHLITATGQRVTLRCSPRSGDLSVYWYQQSLDQGLQFLIQYYNGEERAKGNILERFSAQQFPDLHSELNLSSLELGDSALYFCASSGKDTSSYNSPLHFGNGTRLTVT.

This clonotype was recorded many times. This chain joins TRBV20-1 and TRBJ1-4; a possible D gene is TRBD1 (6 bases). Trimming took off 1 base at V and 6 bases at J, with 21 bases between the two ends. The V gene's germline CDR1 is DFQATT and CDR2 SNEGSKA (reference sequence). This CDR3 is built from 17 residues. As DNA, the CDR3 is TGCAGTGCTAGAGCGCTACAGGGTGAGAAGGTCTATGAAAAACTGTTTTTT. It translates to CSARALQGEKVYEKLFF.

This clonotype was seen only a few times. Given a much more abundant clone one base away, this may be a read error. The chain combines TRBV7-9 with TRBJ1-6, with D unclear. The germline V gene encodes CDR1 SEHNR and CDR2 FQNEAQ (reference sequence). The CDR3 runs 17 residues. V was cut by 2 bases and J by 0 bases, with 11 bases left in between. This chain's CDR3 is CASSLLSSSSYNSPLHF. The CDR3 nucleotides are TGTGCCAGCAGCTTACTTAGCTCCAGCTCCTATAATTCACCCCTCCACTTT.

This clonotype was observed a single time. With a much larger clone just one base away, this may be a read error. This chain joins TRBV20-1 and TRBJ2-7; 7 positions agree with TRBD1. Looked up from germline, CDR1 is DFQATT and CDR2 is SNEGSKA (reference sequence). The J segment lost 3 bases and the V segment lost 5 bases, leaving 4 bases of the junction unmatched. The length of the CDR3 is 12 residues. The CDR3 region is CSAGQELYEQYV. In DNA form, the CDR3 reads TGCAGTGCTGGACAGGAGCTCTACGAGCAGTACGTC.